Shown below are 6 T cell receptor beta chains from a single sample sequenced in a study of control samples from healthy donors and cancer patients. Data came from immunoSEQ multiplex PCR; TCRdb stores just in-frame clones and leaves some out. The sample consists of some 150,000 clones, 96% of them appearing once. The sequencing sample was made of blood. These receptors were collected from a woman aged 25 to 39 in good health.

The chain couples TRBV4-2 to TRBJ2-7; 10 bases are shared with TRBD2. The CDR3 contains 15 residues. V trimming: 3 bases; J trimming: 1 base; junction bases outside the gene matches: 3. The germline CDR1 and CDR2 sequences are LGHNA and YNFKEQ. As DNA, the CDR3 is TGTGCCAGCAGCCAGGCGGGACTAGCGTCCTACGAGCAGTACTTC. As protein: CASSQAGLASYEQYF.

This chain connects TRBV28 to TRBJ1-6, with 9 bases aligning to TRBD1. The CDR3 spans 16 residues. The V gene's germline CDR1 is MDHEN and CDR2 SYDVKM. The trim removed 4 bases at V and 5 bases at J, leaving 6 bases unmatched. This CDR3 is CASSSWDRVNNSPLHF. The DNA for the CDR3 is TGTGCCAGCAGTTCCTGGGACAGGGTCAATAATTCACCCCTCCACTTT.

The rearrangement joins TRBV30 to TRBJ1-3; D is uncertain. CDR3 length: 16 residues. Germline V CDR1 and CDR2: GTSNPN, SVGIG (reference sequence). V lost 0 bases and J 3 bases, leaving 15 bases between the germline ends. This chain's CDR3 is CAWSVLGRLFGNTIYF. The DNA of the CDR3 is TGTGCCTGGAGTGTACTAGGGCGTTTATTTGGAAACACCATATATTTT.

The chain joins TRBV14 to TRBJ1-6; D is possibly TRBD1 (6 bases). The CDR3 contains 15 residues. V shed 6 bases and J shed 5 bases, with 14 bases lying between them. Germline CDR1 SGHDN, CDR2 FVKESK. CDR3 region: CASSPYRAHNSPLHF. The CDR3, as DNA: TGTGCCAGCAGTCCGTACAGGGCTCATAATTCACCCCTCCACTTT.

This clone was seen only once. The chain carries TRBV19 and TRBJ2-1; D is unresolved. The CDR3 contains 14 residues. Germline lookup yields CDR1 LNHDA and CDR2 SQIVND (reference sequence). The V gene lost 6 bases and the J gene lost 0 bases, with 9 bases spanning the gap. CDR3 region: CASRSRSSYNEQFF. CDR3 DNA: TGTGCCAGTAGGAGTAGGAGCTCCTACAATGAGCAGTTCTTC. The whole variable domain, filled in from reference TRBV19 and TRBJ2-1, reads DGGITQSPKYLFRKEGQNVTLSCEQNLNHDAMYWYRQDPGQGLRLIYYSQIVNDFQKGDIAEGYSVSREKKESFPLTVTSAQKNPTAFYLCASRSRSSYNEQFFGPGTRLTVL.

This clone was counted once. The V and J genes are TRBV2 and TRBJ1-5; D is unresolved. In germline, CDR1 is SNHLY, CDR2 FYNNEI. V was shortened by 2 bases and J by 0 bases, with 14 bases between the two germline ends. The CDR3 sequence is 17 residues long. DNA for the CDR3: TGTGCCAGCAGTGAATCAGCGACCCTCTATAGCAATCAGCCCCAGCATTTT. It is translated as CASSESATLYSNQPQHF.